A selection of T cell receptor beta chains follows, all from one sample in a study of blood T cells in healthy people across ages. From the 5' RACE reads, TCRdb called clonotypes with MiXCR, one entry per CDR3 protein. This sample carries over 700,000 distinct CDR3 sequences, 20% to 25% of them seen once, and the ten largest clones take under 10%. This sample was also put to use in a study of T cells of mothers and their children.

Sequencing was carried out using blood. Every receptor here comes from a boy younger than 18 in good health. CDR3s include the opening cysteine and the closing phenylalanine or tryptophan. A D gene is named only where the DNA matches it firmly. Clone size is not always given. Where it is, it says once, few, many or a class for expanded clones.

TRBJ2-1,few,TRBD2,TRBV6-2/TRBV6-3,CASSRTSGTSIEQFF,TGTGCCAGCAGCCGGACTAGCGGGACCTCCATTGAGCAGTTCTTC
TRBJ1-1,.,TRBD1,TRBV20-1,CSARDTGGDTEAFF,TGCAGTGCTAGAGACACAGGGGGCGACACTGAGGCTTTCTTT
TRBJ2-6,.,TRBD1,TRBV20-1,CSARTGANVLTF,TGCAGTGCTAGGACAGGGGCCAACGTCTTGACTTTC
TRBJ2-1,.,TRBD1,TRBV24-1,CATSDLKPRRQGSYNEQFF,TGTGCCACCAGTGACCTCAAGCCCCGTCGACAGGGGTCCTACAATGAGCAGTTCTTC
TRBJ2-1,.,TRBD2,TRBV6-1,CASSGTSGSPYNEQFF,TGTGCCAGCAGCGGGACTAGCGGGAGTCCGTACAATGAGCAGTTCTTC
TRBJ2-5,few,.,TRBV28,CASTQGRGETQYF,TGTGCCAGCACCCAAGGGCGCGGGGAGACCCAGTACTTC
TRBJ2-7,.,TRBD2,TRBV5-1,CASSPRYSLAGAPYEQYF,TGCGCCAGCAGCCCCCGATACAGCCTAGCGGGGGCCCCCTACGAGCAGTACTTC
TRBJ1-2,few,.,TRBV7-9,CASSAPLGLGYTF,TGTGCCAGCAGCGCCCCCTTAGGGCTTGGCTACACCTTC
TRBJ1-2,.,TRBD1,TRBV29-1,CSVIQKGQGVGNYGYTF,TGCAGCGTTATCCAAAAGGGACAGGGGGTCGGTAACTATGGCTACACCTTC
TRBJ2-2,few,.,TRBV18,CASSIHRDTGELFF,TGTGCCAGCTCAATACACAGAGACACCGGGGAGCTGTTTTTT
TRBJ2-1,.,.,TRBV20-1,CSARVGGGPNEQFF,TGCAGTGCTAGAGTAGGTGGGGGCCCGAATGAGCAGTTCTTC
TRBJ1-1,few,.,TRBV7-2,CASSLGRSSEAFF,TGTGCCAGCAGCTTGGGGAGGTCATCTGAAGCTTTCTTT
TRBJ2-3,few,TRBD2,TRBV3-1,CASSRSGLAGPTDTQYF,TGTGCCAGCAGCCGAAGTGGACTAGCGGGACCCACAGATACGCAGTATTTT
TRBJ2-1,few,.,TRBV24-1,CATAGDGKNNEQFF,TGTGCCACCGCCGGGGACGGGAAAAACAATGAGCAGTTCTTC
TRBJ2-3,.,.,TRBV4-3,CASSQSGWTSTDTQYF,TGCGCCAGCAGCCAATCAGGGTGGACAAGCACAGATACGCAGTATTTT
TRBJ2-1,few,TRBD1,TRBV12-3/TRBV12-4,CASSRWDSSTASSYNEQFF,TGTGCCAGCAGCCGTTGGGACAGCTCTACAGCCAGCTCCTACAATGAGCAGTTCTTC
TRBJ1-4,.,TRBD1,TRBV6-1,CASSELDRRNEKLFF,TGTGCCAGCAGTGAATTGGACAGGCGTAATGAAAAACTGTTTTTT
TRBJ2-7,few,.,TRBV7-9,CASSSSLGEPSYEQYF,TGTGCCAGCAGCTCTAGTCTTGGCGAACCCTCCTACGAGCAGTACTTC
TRBJ2-5,few,TRBD1,TRBV28,CASRETGSETQYF,TGTGCCAGCAGGGAGACAGGGTCGGAGACCCAGTACTTC
TRBJ2-4,.,.,TRBV5-1,CASPLPKNIQYF,TGCGCCAGCCCTCTTCCCAAAAACATTCAGTACTTC
TRBJ2-1,.,TRBD2,TRBV12-3/TRBV12-4,CASTGPLREAYNEQFF,TGTGCCAGCACAGGGCCCCTCCGGGAGGCCTACAATGAGCAGTTCTTC
TRBJ2-3,few,.,TRBV6-5,CASSYSPGITDTQYF,TGTGCCAGCAGTTACTCGCCAGGGATTACAGATACGCAGTATTTT
TRBJ2-7,.,TRBD1,TRBV6-6,CASSPLTGMGEQYF,TGTGCCAGCAGTCCCCTGACAGGGATGGGGGAGCAGTACTTC
TRBJ2-7,.,.,TRBV5-1,CASSLSGITYEQYF,TGCGCCAGCAGCTTGTCAGGGATCACCTACGAGCAGTACTTC
TRBJ2-7,.,.,TRBV6-2/TRBV6-3,CASEDGPYEQYF,TGTGCCAGCGAGGACGGACCCTACGAGCAGTACTTC
TRBJ2-7,.,TRBD1,TRBV25-1,CASRGQGFDYEQYF,TGTGCCAGCAGAGGACAGGGGTTCGATTACGAGCAGTACTTC
TRBJ2-5,few,.,TRBV28,CASSLKAGETQYF,TGTGCCAGCAGTTTAAAGGCTGGGGAGACCCAGTACTTC
TRBJ1-1,.,.,TRBV15,CATSRDRIAEAFF,TGTGCCACCAGCAGAGATCGAATCGCGGAAGCTTTCTTT